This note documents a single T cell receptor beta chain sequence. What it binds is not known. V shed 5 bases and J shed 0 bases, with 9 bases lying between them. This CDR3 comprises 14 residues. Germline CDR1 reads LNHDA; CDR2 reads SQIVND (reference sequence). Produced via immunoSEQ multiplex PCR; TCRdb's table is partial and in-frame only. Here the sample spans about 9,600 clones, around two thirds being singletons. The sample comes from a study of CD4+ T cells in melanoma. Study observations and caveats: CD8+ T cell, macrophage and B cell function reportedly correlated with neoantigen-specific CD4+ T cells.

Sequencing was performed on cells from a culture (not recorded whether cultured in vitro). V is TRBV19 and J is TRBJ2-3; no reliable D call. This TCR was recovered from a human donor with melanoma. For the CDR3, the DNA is TGTGCCAGTAGTGTTACGGCTAGCACAGATACGCAGTATTTT. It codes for CASSVTASTDTQYF.